Listed here is a single TCR beta chain. Its antigen is unknown. The V gene lost 4 bases and the J gene lost 0 bases, with 7 bases spanning the gap. In germline, CDR1 is SEHNR, CDR2 FQNEAQ (reference sequence). This CDR3 has 14 amino acids. The sample originates from a study of regulatory T cells. Study results and limitations: Hydrophobic residues at CDR3 positions 6 and 7 were enriched in conventional CD4+ T cells of CD3G-deficient patients.

Patients aged 2 to 39 years had fewer naive and more memory CD4+ and CD8+ T cells. Amplification used 52 TRBV primers and 13 TRBJ primers. Measured with immunoSEQ multiplex PCR; TCRdb has only the in-frame clones, and not every one. The sample includes about 15,000 clones, around 84% of them seen just once. The sequencing sample was made of conventional CD4+ T cells sorted from blood. The chain combines TRBV7-9 with TRBJ1-3; no reliable D call. The sequence was obtained from a person between 30 and 45 years old with CD3G deficiency. The CDR3 nucleotides are TGTGCCAGCAGCTCGGGAGGCTCTGGAAACACCATATATTTT. This encodes CASSSGGSGNTIYF.